The clone carrying this T cell receptor (beta chain) has a count of ten or more. The read falls 3 residues short of the CDR3 end, and the missing part is taken from the germline J gene. The sample is drawn from a study of T cell clonality in common variable immunodeficiency. The protocol was immunoSEQ multiplex PCR, while the TCRdb copy is restricted to in-frame clones and leaves out a portion. Recorded here are some 40,000 clones, none singletons. Per germline, CDR1 SGDLS and CDR2 YYNGEE. The CDR3 spans 15 residues. The trim removed 3 bases at V and 1 base at J, leaving 5 bases unmatched. This TCR derives from a person aged 18 to 70 in good health. Sequences were obtained from peripheral blood mononuclear cells. The J gene is TRBJ2-3, the V gene TRBV9, with 7 bases lining up with TRBD2. CDR3 amino acids: CASSALADRTDTQYF. Incomplete CDR3 DNA: TGTGCCAGCAGCGCGCTAGCGGACCGCACAGATACG.